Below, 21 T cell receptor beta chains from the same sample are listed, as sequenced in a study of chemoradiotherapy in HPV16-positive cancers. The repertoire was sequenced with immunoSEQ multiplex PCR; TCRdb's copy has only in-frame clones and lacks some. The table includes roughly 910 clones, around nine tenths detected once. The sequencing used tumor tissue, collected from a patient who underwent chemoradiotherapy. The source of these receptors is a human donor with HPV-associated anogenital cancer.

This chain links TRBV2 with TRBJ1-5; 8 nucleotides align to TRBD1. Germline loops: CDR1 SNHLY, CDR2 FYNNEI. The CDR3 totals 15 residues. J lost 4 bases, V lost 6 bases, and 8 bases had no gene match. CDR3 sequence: CASSRETGVNQPQHF. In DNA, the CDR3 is TGTGCCAGCAGCCGAGAGACAGGGGTTAATCAGCCCCAGCATTTT.

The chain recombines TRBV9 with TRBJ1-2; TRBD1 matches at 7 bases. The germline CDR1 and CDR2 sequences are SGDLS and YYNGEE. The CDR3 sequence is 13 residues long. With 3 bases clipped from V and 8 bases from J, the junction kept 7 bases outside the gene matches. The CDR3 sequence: CASSERTGRGYTF. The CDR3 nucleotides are TGTGCCAGCAGCGAGCGGACAGGACGCGGCTACACCTTC.

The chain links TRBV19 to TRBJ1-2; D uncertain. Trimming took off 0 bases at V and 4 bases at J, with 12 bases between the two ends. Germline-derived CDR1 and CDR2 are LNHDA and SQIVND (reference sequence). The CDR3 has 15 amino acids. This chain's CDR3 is CASSIDATSLYGYTF. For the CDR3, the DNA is TGTGCCAGTAGTATAGATGCAACATCCCTCTATGGCTACACCTTC.

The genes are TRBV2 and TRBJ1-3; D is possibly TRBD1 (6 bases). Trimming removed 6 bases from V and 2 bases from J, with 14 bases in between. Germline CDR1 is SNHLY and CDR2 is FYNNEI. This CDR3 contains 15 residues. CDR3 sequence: CASRLRQAAGNTIYF. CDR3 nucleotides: TGTGCCAGCAGGTTGAGACAGGCAGCTGGAAACACCATATATTTT.

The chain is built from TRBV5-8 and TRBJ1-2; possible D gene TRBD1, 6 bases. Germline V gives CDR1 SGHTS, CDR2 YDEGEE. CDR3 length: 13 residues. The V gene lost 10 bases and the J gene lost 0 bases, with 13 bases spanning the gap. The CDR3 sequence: CASTDRPNYGYTF. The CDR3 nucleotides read TGTGCCTCGACCGACAGGCCTAACTATGGCTACACCTTC. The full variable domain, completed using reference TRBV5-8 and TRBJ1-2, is EAGVTQSPTHLIKTRGQQATLRCSPISGHTSVYWYQQALGLGLQFLLWYDEGEERNRGNFPPRFSGRQFPNYSSELNVNALELEDSALYLCASTDRPNYGYTFGSGTRLTVV.

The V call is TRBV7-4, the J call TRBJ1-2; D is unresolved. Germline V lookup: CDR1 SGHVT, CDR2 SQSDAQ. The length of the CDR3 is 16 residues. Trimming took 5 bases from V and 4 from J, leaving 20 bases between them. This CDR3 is CASSLVLARKTYGYTF. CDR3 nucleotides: TGTGCCAGCAGCCTGGTATTAGCTCGAAAGACCTATGGCTACACCTTC.

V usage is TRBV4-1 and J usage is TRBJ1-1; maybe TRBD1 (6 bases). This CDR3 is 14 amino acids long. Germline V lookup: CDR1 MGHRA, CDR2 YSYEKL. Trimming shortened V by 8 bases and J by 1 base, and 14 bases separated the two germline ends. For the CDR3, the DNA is TGCGCCAGCCGAGAAACGACAGGGAACACTGAAGCTTTCTTT. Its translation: CASRETTGNTEAFF.

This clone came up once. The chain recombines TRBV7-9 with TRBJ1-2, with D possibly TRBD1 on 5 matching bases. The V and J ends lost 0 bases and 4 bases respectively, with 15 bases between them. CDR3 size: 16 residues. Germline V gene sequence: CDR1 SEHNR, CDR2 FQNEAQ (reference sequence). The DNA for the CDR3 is TGTGCCAGCAGCTTAGCCGAACGGGGCCGATTCTATGGCTACACCTTC. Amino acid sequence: CASSLAERGRFYGYTF.

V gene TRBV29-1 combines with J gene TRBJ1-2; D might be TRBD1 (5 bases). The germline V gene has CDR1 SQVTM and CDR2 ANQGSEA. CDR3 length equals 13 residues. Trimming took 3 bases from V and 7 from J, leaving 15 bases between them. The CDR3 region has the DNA TGCAGCGTTGATAGGGGACGGATGCCTGGCTACACCTTC. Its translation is CSVDRGRMPGYTF.

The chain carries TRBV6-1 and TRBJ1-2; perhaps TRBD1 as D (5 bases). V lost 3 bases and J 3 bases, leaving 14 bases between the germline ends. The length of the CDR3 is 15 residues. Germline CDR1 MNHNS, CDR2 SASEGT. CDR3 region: CASSDRDGDYYGYTF. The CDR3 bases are TGTGCCAGCAGTGACCGGGACGGAGACTACTATGGCTACACCTTC.

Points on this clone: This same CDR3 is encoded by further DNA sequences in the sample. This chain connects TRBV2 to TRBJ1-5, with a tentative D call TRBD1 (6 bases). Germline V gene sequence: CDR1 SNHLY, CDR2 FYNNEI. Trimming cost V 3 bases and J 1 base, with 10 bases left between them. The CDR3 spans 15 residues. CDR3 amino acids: CASSEWQGSNQPQHF. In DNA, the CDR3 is TGTGCCAGCAGTGAGTGGCAGGGGAGCAATCAGCCCCAGCATTTT. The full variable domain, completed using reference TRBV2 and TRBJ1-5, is EPEVTQTPSHQVTQMGQEVILRCVPISNHLYFYWYRQILGQKVEFLVSFYNNEISEKSEIFDDQFSVERPDGSNFTLKIRSTKLEDSAMYFCASSEWQGSNQPQHFGDGTRLSIL.

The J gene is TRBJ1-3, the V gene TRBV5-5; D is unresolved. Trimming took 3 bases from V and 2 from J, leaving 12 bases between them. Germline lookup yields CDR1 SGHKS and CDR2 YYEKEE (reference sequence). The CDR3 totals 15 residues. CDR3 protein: CASSWLDAPGNTIYF. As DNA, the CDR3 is TGTGCCAGCAGCTGGCTTGACGCTCCTGGAAACACCATATATTTT.

The CDR3 DNA reads TGTGCCAGCAGTAGGGACGGTAGCAATCAGCCCCAGCATTTT. It encodes CASSRDGSNQPQHF. The J gene is TRBJ1-5, the V gene TRBV6-4; TRBD1 might be the D (5 bases). The length of the CDR3 is 14 residues. From germline, CDR1 is MRHNA and CDR2 SNTAGT. Trimming stripped 5 bases from V and 0 bases from J, with 8 bases between.

CDR3 protein: CASSLNAVNEKLFF. The CDR3 region has the DNA TGTGCCAGCAGTTTAAACGCGGTCAATGAAAAACTGTTTTTT. The V and J genes are TRBV27 and TRBJ1-4; no clear D. CDR1 MNHEY and CDR2 SMNVEV come from the germline V gene (reference sequence). The CDR3 is 14 residues long. The germline V and J ends were trimmed by 2 bases and 5 bases, with 9 bases remaining between them.

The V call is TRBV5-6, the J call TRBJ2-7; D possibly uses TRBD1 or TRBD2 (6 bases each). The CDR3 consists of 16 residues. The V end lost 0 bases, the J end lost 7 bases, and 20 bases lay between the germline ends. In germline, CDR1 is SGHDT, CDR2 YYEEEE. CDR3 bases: TGTGCCAGCAGCTTGGTCGGGGGCGCCGTTTCGGGGGAGCAGTACTTC. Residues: CASSLVGGAVSGEQYF. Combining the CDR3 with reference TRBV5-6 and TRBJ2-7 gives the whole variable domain DAGVTQSPTHLIKTRGQQVTLRCSPKSGHDTVSWYQQALGQGPQFIFQYYEEEERQRGNFPDRFSGHQFPNYSSELNVNALLLGDSALYLCASSLVGGAVSGEQYFGPGTRLTVT.

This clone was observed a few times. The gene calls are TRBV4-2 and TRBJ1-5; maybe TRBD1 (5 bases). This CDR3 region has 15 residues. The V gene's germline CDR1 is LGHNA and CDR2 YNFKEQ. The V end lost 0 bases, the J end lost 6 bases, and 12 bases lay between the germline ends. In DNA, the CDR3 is TGTGCCAGCAGCCAAGATCGGGGCCCTAGTCAGCCCCAGCATTTT. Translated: CASSQDRGPSQPQHF.

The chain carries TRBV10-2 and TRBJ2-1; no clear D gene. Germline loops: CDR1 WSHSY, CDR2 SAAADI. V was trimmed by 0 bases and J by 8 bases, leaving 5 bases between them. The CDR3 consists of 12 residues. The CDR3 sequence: CASSESVDEQFF. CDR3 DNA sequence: TGCGCCAGCAGTGAGTCGGTCGATGAGCAGTTCTTC.

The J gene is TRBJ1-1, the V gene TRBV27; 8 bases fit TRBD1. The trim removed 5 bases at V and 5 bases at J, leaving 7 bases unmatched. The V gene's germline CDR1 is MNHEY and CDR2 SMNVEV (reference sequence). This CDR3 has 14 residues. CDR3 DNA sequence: TGTGCCAGCAGTCTATTACAGGGGGGGACTGAAGCTTTCTTT. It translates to CASSLLQGGTEAFF.

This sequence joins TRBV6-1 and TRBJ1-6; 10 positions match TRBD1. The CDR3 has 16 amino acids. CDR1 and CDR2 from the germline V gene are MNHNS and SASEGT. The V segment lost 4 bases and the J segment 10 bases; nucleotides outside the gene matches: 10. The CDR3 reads CASSARSGTGVSPLHF. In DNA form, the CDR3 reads TGTGCCAGCAGTGCCCGTTCCGGGACAGGGGTCTCACCCCTCCACTTT.

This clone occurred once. CDR3 DNA sequence: TGTGCCAGCAGCTTAAGGATGAACACTGAAGCTTTCTTT. Translation: CASSLRMNTEAFF. The chain employs TRBV7-6 and TRBJ1-1; D is uncertain. CDR1 is SGHVS, CDR2 FNYEAQ, per germline. V lost 2 bases and J lost 0, with 4 bases in between. The CDR3 loop spans 13 amino acids.

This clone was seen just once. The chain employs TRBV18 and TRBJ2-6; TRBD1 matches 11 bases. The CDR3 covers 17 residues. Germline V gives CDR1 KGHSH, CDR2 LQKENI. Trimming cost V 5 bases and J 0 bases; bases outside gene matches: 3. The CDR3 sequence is CASSSGTGGSGANVLTF. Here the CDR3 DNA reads TGTGCCAGCTCATCCGGGACAGGGGGCTCTGGGGCCAACGTCCTGACTTTC.